Here is one T cell receptor beta chain with its context. The source of the sample is a study of PD-L1 blockade in urothelial cancer. In the study overall: Starting at some point between 2014 and 2015, patients were given atezolizumab (1,200 mg intravenously every 3 weeks). Chemotherapy regimens numbering 0 to 3 had been given to patients.

The time point is: pretreatment peripheral blood. V was trimmed by 3 bases and J by 0 bases, leaving 12 bases between them. Germline CDR1 SNHLY, CDR2 FYNNEI. The CDR3 extends over 15 amino acids. Clones were read by immunoSEQ multiplex PCR, and TCRdb kept only the in-frame ones, dropping some. The data contain 86,000 or so clones, 70% to 90% of them singletons. The V and J genes are TRBV2 and TRBJ2-7; D might be TRBD1 (6 bases). The receptor comes from a man in his sixties with urothelial cancer. The sample was PBMCs, taken around atezolizumab (anti-PD-L1) treatment. The chain's CDR3 is CASSDRGGASYEQYF. In nucleotides, the CDR3 is TGTGCCAGCAGTGACAGGGGTGGGGCCTCCTACGAGCAGTACTTC. The whole variable domain, remainder taken from reference TRBV2 and TRBJ2-7, is EPEVTQTPSHQVTQMGQEVILRCVPISNHLYFYWYRQILGQKVEFLVSFYNNEISEKSEIFDDQFSVERPDGSNFTLKIRSTKLEDSAMYFCASSDRGGASYEQYFGPGTRLTVT.